This TCR beta chain was identified in a study of read filtering for tumor transcriptome and immune sequencing. Overall study context: Transcriptome libraries were built from DNase-treated RNA.

From approximately 400 ng of RNA, a library with molecular barcoded alpha/delta and beta/gamma adaptors was made. TCRdb recomputed calls from the reads with MiXCR, one row per CDR3 protein. The sample shows over 40,000 distinct CDR3 sequences, about 12% of them seen only once. This CDR3 has 11 residues. Germline CDR1 and CDR2: DFQATT and SNEGSKA (reference sequence). Germline trimming cut 5 bases from V and 8 bases from J; bases unmatched to any gene: 3. This clonotype has a count of ten or more. The sample taken for sequencing was a population of CD138-negative cells sorted from bone marrow. The chain links TRBV20-1 to TRBJ2-1; 7 nucleotides match TRBD1. The sequence derives from a donor aged 40 or older with multiple myeloma. CDR3 in amino acids: CSAGQVDEQFF. The CDR3 DNA reads as TGCAGTGCTGGACAGGTGGATGAGCAGTTCTTC.